This is a list of T cell receptor beta chains from one sample in a study of Tregs in tolerant kidney transplant recipients. Clones were read by immunoSEQ multiplex PCR, and TCRdb kept only the in-frame ones, dropping some. Altogether some 110,000 clones are present, around nine tenths being singletons, with the ten largest covering approximately 0.59%. Sequenced: CD4+ T cells from blood. Source of these receptors: a human donor in good health. Each CDR3 is given with its conserved first and last residue. Each record gives: clone size, D gene, J gene, V gene, CDR3 protein. D genes are given only for firm matches. Only part of the rows carry a size: once, few, many, or a class if the clone is expanded.

clone size: NA; D gene: TRBD2; J gene: TRBJ2-2; V gene: TRBV7-6; CDR3 protein: CASTGGWGTGELFF
clone size: NA; D gene: TRBD1; J gene: TRBJ1-4; V gene: TRBV7-8; CDR3 protein: CASSVETGMGEKLFF
clone size: NA; D gene: NA; J gene: TRBJ1-5; V gene: TRBV12-5; CDR3 protein: CASGLANNQPQHF
clone size: NA; D gene: NA; J gene: TRBJ2-3; V gene: TRBV11-3; CDR3 protein: CASSFGSGDTQYF
clone size: NA; D gene: TRBD1; J gene: TRBJ2-2; V gene: TRBV7-3; CDR3 protein: CASSLTFTGDTGELFF
clone size: NA; D gene: NA; J gene: TRBJ2-3; V gene: TRBV15; CDR3 protein: CATSARAGVLTDTQYF
clone size: NA; D gene: NA; J gene: TRBJ1-1; V gene: TRBV29-1; CDR3 protein: CSARNGGETEAFF
clone size: NA; D gene: NA; J gene: TRBJ1-1; V gene: TRBV2; CDR3 protein: CASTAFGAEAFF
clone size: NA; D gene: NA; J gene: TRBJ2-2; V gene: TRBV9; CDR3 protein: CASSVPPGPNTGELFF
clone size: NA; D gene: NA; J gene: TRBJ1-1; V gene: TRBV18; CDR3 protein: CASSPRETAEASF
clone size: NA; D gene: NA; J gene: TRBJ2-7; V gene: TRBV5-1; CDR3 protein: CASSAVQGIVYEQYF
clone size: few; D gene: NA; J gene: TRBJ1-5; V gene: TRBV20-1; CDR3 protein: CRGRDQPQHF
clone size: NA; D gene: TRBD1; J gene: TRBJ1-1; V gene: TRBV18; CDR3 protein: CASSRYRGMNTEAFF
clone size: NA; D gene: NA; J gene: TRBJ2-4; V gene: TRBV15; CDR3 protein: CATSRGPTKNIQYF
clone size: NA; D gene: NA; J gene: TRBJ1-5; V gene: TRBV6-1; CDR3 protein: CASSDVESYSNQPQHF
clone size: NA; D gene: NA; J gene: TRBJ2-3; V gene: TRBV19; CDR3 protein: CASSILLTDTQYF
clone size: NA; D gene: NA; J gene: TRBJ1-3; V gene: TRBV5-1; CDR3 protein: CASSPGVYSGNTIYF
clone size: NA; D gene: NA; J gene: TRBJ1-1; V gene: TRBV13; CDR3 protein: CASIGGGTEAFF
clone size: few; D gene: NA; J gene: TRBJ1-2; V gene: TRBV6-1; CDR3 protein: CASSDPRGNYGYTF
clone size: NA; D gene: TRBD1; J gene: TRBJ1-1; V gene: TRBV30; CDR3 protein: CAWNRGGVTEAFF
clone size: NA; D gene: NA; J gene: TRBJ1-1; V gene: TRBV14; CDR3 protein: CASSQVRGNTEAFF
clone size: NA; D gene: NA; J gene: TRBJ1-2; V gene: TRBV6-6; CDR3 protein: CASSYLSAGNYGYTF
clone size: NA; D gene: NA; J gene: TRBJ1-3; V gene: TRBV19; CDR3 protein: CASSPTGNSGNTIYF
clone size: NA; D gene: NA; J gene: TRBJ2-2; V gene: TRBV15; CDR3 protein: CATSRDRTAGELFF
clone size: NA; D gene: NA; J gene: TRBJ2-2; V gene: TRBV10-1; CDR3 protein: CASSTGVGTGELFF
clone size: NA; D gene: NA; J gene: TRBJ1-1; V gene: TRBV7-9; CDR3 protein: CASSPSPTAGAFF
clone size: NA; D gene: NA; J gene: TRBJ2-3; V gene: TRBV7-9; CDR3 protein: CASSLYVTDTQYF
clone size: NA; D gene: NA; J gene: TRBJ2-7; V gene: TRBV10-3; CDR3 protein: CAIKKQGGQYYEQYF
clone size: NA; D gene: TRBD2; J gene: TRBJ2-4; V gene: TRBV2; CDR3 protein: CASRGRLAAKNIQYF
clone size: NA; D gene: NA; J gene: TRBJ2-4; V gene: TRBV27; CDR3 protein: CASSLSYPVRENIQYF
clone size: NA; D gene: TRBD1; J gene: TRBJ1-2; V gene: TRBV15; CDR3 protein: CATSPAGTGANYGYTF
clone size: NA; D gene: TRBD1; J gene: TRBJ1-1; V gene: TRBV29-1; CDR3 protein: CSVTNRGVNTEAFF
clone size: NA; D gene: NA; J gene: TRBJ2-1; V gene: TRBV19; CDR3 protein: CASGGWRPDNEQFF
clone size: once; D gene: NA; J gene: TRBJ2-2; V gene: TRBV11-2; CDR3 protein: CASSFTLGTGELFF
clone size: NA; D gene: NA; J gene: TRBJ2-3; V gene: TRBV11-1; CDR3 protein: CASSLPPKGSQYF
clone size: NA; D gene: NA; J gene: TRBJ2-6; V gene: TRBV30; CDR3 protein: CAKTTGSGANVLTF
clone size: NA; D gene: NA; J gene: TRBJ2-2; V gene: TRBV5-4; CDR3 protein: CASRRDYGGTGELFF
clone size: NA; D gene: TRBD1; J gene: TRBJ2-2; V gene: TRBV4-1; CDR3 protein: CASSPPDRGFTGELFF
clone size: NA; D gene: NA; J gene: TRBJ2-7; V gene: TRBV7-2; CDR3 protein: CASSLMGRYEQYF
clone size: NA; D gene: NA; J gene: TRBJ2-5; V gene: TRBV6-6; CDR3 protein: CASSYSESRPYF
clone size: NA; D gene: TRBD2; J gene: TRBJ2-3; V gene: TRBV5-1; CDR3 protein: CASSLTGTSERTDTQYF
clone size: NA; D gene: TRBD1; J gene: TRBJ2-7; V gene: TRBV6-1; CDR3 protein: CASSVRTGNYEQYF
clone size: NA; D gene: NA; J gene: TRBJ2-2; V gene: TRBV5-8; CDR3 protein: CASTDRRNTGELFF
clone size: NA; D gene: TRBD1; J gene: TRBJ1-1; V gene: TRBV6-5; CDR3 protein: CASSYAGGTGDTEAFF
clone size: NA; D gene: NA; J gene: TRBJ2-2; V gene: TRBV5-6; CDR3 protein: CASSRDYTGELFF
clone size: NA; D gene: TRBD1; J gene: TRBJ2-7; V gene: TRBV5-4; CDR3 protein: CASSLISDRVGHEQYF
clone size: once; D gene: NA; J gene: TRBJ2-1; V gene: TRBV18; CDR3 protein: CASSPRAYNEQFF
clone size: NA; D gene: TRBD1; J gene: TRBJ1-4; V gene: TRBV7-6; CDR3 protein: CASRDPGGASEKLFF
clone size: NA; D gene: NA; J gene: TRBJ1-2; V gene: TRBV5-1; CDR3 protein: CASSSSPGVNGYTF
clone size: once; D gene: NA; J gene: TRBJ1-2; V gene: TRBV5-1; CDR3 protein: CASSSSTSGEKGYTF
clone size: once; D gene: NA; J gene: TRBJ1-1; V gene: TRBV30; CDR3 protein: CAWSVLGGNRVTRNTEAFF